Below, one T cell receptor beta chain is given with its context. No antigen is known for it. The record originates from a study of CD8+CD57+ T cells in acquired aplastic anemia. With 3 bases clipped from V and 5 bases from J, the junction kept 18 bases outside the gene matches. The CDR3 consists of 18 residues. CDR1 LGHNA and CDR2 YNFKEQ come from the germline V gene. An expansion of CD8+CD57+ cells by flow cytometry had been shown in patients chosen for sequencing. Blood was sampled before the patients had received any therapy. General study findings and limits: Comparison of patients with controls identified 25 to 35 shared CD8+ CDR3 sequences. Between the patient and control groups, CD8+ Simpson's diversity did not differ significantly.

Genomic DNA provided the template from which TCR beta VDJ and CDR3 profiles were obtained. TCRdb itself ran the reads through MiXCR, one entry per CDR3 protein. The table shows 210,000 or so distinct CDR3 sequences, with around 50% occurring only once. The J gene is TRBJ2-5, the V gene TRBV4-2, with 7 bases matching TRBD1. The receptor comes from a human donor with aplastic anemia. Material for sequencing was sorted CD4+, CD8+, or CD8+CD57+ T cells (not recorded which) from PBMCs. This chain's CDR3 is CASSHDPPLAGGSETQYF. As DNA, the CDR3 is TGTGCCAGCAGCCACGATCCACCTTTAGCAGGGGGTTCGGAGACCCAGTACTTC.